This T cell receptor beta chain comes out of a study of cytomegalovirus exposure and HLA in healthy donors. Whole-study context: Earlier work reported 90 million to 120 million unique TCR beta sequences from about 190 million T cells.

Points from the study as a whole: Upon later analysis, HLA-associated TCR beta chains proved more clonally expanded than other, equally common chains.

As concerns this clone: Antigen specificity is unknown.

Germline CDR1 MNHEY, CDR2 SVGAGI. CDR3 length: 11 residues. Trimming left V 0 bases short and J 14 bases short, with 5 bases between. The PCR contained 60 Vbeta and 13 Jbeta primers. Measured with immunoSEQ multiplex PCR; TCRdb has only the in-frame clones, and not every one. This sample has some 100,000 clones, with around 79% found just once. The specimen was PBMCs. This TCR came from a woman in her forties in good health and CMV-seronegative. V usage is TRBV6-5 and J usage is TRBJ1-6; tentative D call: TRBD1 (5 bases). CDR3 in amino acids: CASSYSGALHF. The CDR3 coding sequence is TGTGCCAGCAGTTACTCAGGGGCCCTCCACTTT.